Many counts were recorded for the clone carrying this TCR beta chain. TCRdb re-called the RT-PCR reads with MiXCR, one entry per CDR3 protein. The sample holds about 700,000 distinct CDR3 sequences, around 14% seen once. The CDR3 consists of 15 residues. With 5 bases removed from V and 0 bases from J, the gap between germline ends came to 12 bases. The chain joins TRBV12-3 or TRBV12-4 to TRBJ2-3; D gene unclear. Source material: memory CD4+ T cells from blood. This clonotype originated in a female donor in good health, serving as a healthy control. Here the CDR3 reads CASSAPGASTDTQYF. The CDR3 DNA reads as TGTGCCAGCAGTGCCCCTGGTGCTAGCACAGATACGCAGTATTTT.